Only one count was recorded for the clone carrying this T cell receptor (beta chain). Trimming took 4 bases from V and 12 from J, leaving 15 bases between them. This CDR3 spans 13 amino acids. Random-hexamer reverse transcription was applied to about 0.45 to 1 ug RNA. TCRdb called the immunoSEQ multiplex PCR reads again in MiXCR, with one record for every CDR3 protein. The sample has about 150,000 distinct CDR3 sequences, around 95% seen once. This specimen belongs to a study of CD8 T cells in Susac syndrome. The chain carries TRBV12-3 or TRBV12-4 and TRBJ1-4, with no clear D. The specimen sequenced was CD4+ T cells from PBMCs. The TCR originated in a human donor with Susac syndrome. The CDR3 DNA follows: TGTGCCAGCAGTTCCCTCGATAGACAACAACTGTTTTTT. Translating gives CASSSLDRQQLFF.